These 4 T cell receptor beta chains came from one sample sequenced in a study of T cells in Graves' hyperthyroidism and ophthalmopathy. There were TCR beta CDR3 regions amplified from RNA transcripts. Primed by the HTBI set, a first-round RT-PCR was run on the TCR CDR3. TCRdb re-analysed the multiplex PCR reads in MiXCR, keeping a single row per CDR3 protein. This sample yields about 160,000 distinct CDR3 sequences, of which roughly 10% are seen a single time; roughly 23% belongs to the top ten. Source material: blood. These receptors were obtained from a young woman with Graves' hyperthyroidism that later progressed to Graves' ophthalmopathy.

In this sample, this clonotype turned up many times. The chain links TRBV4-1 to TRBJ2-1; TRBD2 matches at 13 bases. Germline V gene data show CDR1 as MGHRA and CDR2 as YSYEKL. The CDR3 runs 17 residues. The trim removed 0 bases at V and 4 bases at J, leaving 3 bases unmatched. The CDR3: CASSQDRGLAGYNEQFF. The CDR3 DNA is TGCGCCAGCAGCCAAGATCGGGGACTAGCGGGGTACAATGAGCAGTTCTTC.

This clonotype was seen a few times. The chain carries TRBV24-1 and TRBJ1-2; D unresolved. V lost 4 bases to trimming and J lost 4 bases, with 15 bases between them. The CDR3 totals 15 residues. From germline, CDR1 is KGHDR and CDR2 SFDVKD. This chain's CDR3 is CATSESRGGGYGYTF. The CDR3 region has the DNA TGTGCCACCAGTGAATCGCGTGGTGGTGGCTATGGCTACACCTTC.

This clonotype was recorded many times. The J gene is TRBJ2-7, the V gene TRBV11-2; D may be TRBD1 (7 bases). In germline, CDR1 is SGHAT, CDR2 FQNNGV. This CDR3 is built from 16 residues. Trimming left V 6 bases short and J 6 bases short, with 24 bases between. The CDR3 protein is CASSSRRAGGMGEQYF. CDR3 nucleotide sequence: TGTGCCAGCAGTTCGCGGAGGGCAGGGGGAATGGGCGAGCAGTACTTC.

This clonotype was seen many times. In DNA form, the CDR3 reads TGTGCCAGCAGCCCAGAACGCAGGACTAGTATCACAGATACGCAGTATTTT. Its translation: CASSPERRTSITDTQYF. The gene calls are TRBV11-1 and TRBJ2-3, with 7 nucleotides matching TRBD2. V shed 5 bases and J 2 bases; nucleotides not matched to a gene: 13. The CDR3 loop spans 17 amino acids. Germline V gene lookup returns CDR1 SGHAT and CDR2 FQDESV (reference sequence).